The sequence of this TCR beta chain was determined in a study of a mutant IDH1 vaccine in newly diagnosed glioma. Time point given: week 5, during vaccination. Mutant IDH1 20-mer peptide, at 300 ug, made up each vaccine dose, with topical imiquimod. A remark on this clone: The antigen is not known.

The method was immunoSEQ multiplex PCR; TCRdb's version includes in-frame clones alone and lacks a portion of them. This sample has approximately 80,000 clones, with around 90% found just once. Trimming left V 0 bases short and J 5 bases short, with 12 bases between. There are 14 residues in the CDR3. From germline, CDR1 is SGDLS and CDR2 YYNGEE. Sequencing was performed on PBMCs, taken from a glioma patient whose treatment included an IDH1 peptide vaccine. This TCR was sampled from a woman between 45 and 65 years old with glioma. This chain uses TRBV9 with TRBJ2-7; TRBD1 is a possible D gene (6 bases). Here the CDR3 reads CASSVEYRANEQYF. In DNA, the CDR3 is TGTGCCAGCAGCGTAGAGTACAGGGCTAACGAGCAGTACTTC.